This TCR beta chain was sequenced in a study of CD8 T cells in ankylosing spondylitis. The CDR3 runs 15 residues. V was trimmed by 0 bases and J by 1 base, leaving 8 bases between them. TCRdb used MiXCR to reprocess the 5' RACE reads, holding one entry per CDR3 protein. The sample lists more than 150,000 distinct CDR3 sequences, roughly 18% occurring once. The V gene is TRBV23-1, the J gene TRBJ2-3; D possibly matches TRBD1 or TRBD2 (5 bases each). TRBV23-1 is an open reading frame, and its role is uncertain. This TCR was sampled from a male donor aged 5-29 years with ankylosing spondylitis or in good health (not recorded which). Sequencing input: blood, either unsorted or a sorted T cell fraction (not recorded which). The CDR3 spells CASSQSQGRTDTQYF. The DNA for the CDR3 is TGCGCCAGCAGTCAATCGCAGGGACGCACAGATACGCAGTATTTT.